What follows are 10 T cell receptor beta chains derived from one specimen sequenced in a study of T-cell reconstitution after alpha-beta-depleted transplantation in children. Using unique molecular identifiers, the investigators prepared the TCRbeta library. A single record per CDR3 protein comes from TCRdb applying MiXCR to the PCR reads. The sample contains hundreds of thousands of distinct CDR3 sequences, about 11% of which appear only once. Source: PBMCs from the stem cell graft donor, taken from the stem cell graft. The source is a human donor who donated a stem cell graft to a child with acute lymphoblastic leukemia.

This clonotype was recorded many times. CDR3 coding DNA: TGCGCCAGCAGCTTAAACCCGGGACAGGGGGCCGGGGAGCTGTTTTTT. It translates to CASSLNPGQGAGELFF. This chain connects TRBV5-1 to TRBJ2-2, with TRBD1 matching 11 bases. Trimming removed 2 bases from V and 6 bases from J; junction bases left unmatched: 6. There are 16 residues in the CDR3. CDR1 is SGHRS and CDR2 is YFSETQ in the germline V gene.

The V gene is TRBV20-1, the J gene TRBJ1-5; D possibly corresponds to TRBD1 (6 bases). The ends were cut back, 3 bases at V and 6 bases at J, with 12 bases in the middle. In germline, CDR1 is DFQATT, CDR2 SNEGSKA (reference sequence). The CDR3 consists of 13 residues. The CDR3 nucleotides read TGCAGTGCTAGTAGGGACATCAGTCAGCCCCAGCATTTT. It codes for CSASRDISQPQHF.

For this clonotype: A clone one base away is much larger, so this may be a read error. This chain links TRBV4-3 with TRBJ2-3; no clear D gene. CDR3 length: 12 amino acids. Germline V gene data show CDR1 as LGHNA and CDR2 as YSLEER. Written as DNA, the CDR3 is TGCGCCAGCAGCCATGGCACAGATACGCAGTGTTTT. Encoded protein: CASSHGTDTQCF.

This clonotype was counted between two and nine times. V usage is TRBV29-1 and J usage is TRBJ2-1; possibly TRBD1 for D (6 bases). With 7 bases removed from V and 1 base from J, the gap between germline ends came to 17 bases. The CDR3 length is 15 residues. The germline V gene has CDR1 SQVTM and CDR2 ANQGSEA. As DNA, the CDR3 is TGCAGCGCCGAATCCAGGGGACGGTCCTACAATGAGCAGTTCTTC. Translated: CSAESRGRSYNEQFF.

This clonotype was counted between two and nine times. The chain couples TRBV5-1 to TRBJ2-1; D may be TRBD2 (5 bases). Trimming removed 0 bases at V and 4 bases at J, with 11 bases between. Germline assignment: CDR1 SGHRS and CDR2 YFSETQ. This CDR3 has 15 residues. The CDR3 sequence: CASSLAGTVYNEQFF. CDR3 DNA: TGCGCCAGCAGCTTGGCGGGAACCGTATACAATGAGCAGTTCTTC. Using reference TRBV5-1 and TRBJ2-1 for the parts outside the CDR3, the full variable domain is KAGVTQTPRYLIKTRGQQVTLSCSPISGHRSVSWYQQTPGQGLQFLFEYFSETQRNKGNFPGRFSGRQFSNSRSEMNVSTLELGDSALYLCASSLAGTVYNEQFFGPGTRLTVL.

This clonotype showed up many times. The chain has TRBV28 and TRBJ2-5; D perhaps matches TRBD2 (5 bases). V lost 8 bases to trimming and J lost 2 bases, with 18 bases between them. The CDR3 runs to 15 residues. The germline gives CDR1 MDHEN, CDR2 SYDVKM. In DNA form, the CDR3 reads TGTGCCAGCCACTCGTACGGGGATTTACAAGAGACCCAGTACTTC. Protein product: CASHSYGDLQETQYF. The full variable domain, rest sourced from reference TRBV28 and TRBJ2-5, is DVKVTQSSRYLVKRTGEKVFLECVQDMDHENMFWYRQDPGLGLRLIYFSYDVKMKEKGDIPEGYSVSREKKERFSLILESASTNQTSMYLCASHSYGDLQETQYFGPGTRLLVL.

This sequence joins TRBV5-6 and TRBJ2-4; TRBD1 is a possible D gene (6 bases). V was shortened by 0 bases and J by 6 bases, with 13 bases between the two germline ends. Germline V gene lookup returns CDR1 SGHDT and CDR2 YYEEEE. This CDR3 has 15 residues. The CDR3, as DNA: TGTGCCAGCAGCTTGGTCGCAGGGGTGGCAAACATTCAGTACTTC. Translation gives CASSLVAGVANIQYF.

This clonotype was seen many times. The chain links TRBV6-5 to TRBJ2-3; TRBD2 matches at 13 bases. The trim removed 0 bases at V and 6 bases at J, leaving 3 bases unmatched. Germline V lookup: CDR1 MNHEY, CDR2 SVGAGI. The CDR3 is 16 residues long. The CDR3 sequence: CASSYSRLAGGDTQYF. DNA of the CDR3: TGTGCCAGCAGTTACTCGCGACTAGCGGGGGGTGATACGCAGTATTTT.

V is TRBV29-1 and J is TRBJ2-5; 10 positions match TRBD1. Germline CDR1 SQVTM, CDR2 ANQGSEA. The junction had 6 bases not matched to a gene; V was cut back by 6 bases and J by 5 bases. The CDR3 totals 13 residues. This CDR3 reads CSVAMDRGETQYF. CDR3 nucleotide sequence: TGCAGCGTCGCTATGGACAGGGGGGAGACCCAGTACTTC. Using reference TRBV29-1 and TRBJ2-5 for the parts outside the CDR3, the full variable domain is SAVISQKPSRDICQRGTSLTIQCQVDSQVTMMFWYRQQPGQSLTLIATANQGSEATYESGFVIDKFPISRPNLTFSTLTVSNMSPEDSSIYLCSVAMDRGETQYFGPGTRLLVL.

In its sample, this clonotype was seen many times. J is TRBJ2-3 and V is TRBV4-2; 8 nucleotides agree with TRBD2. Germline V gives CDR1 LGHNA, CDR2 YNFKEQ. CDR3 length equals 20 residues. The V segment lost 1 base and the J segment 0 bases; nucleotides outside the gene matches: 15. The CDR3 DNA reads TGTGCCAGCAGCCAAGTAAATCCTAGCGGGTATTTCACTAGCACAGATACGCAGTATTTT. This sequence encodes CASSQVNPSGYFTSTDTQYF.